The 14 T cell receptor beta chains below come from one sample, sequenced in a study of human T cells and chemical hapten exposure. TCRdb re-analysed the RACE reads in MiXCR, keeping a single row per CDR3 protein. The table records roughly 200,000 distinct CDR3 sequences, 20% to 25% of them present only once. Time point of the sample: patch test 1, 2 weeks after DPC sensitization. The treatment is: therapeutic diphenylcyclopropenone sensitization with weekly scalp DPC. The source was whole blood, collected in connection with sensitization to the hapten diphenylcyclopropenone (DPC). Source of these receptors: a woman between 45 and 60 years old with alopecia areata. Some clones in this sample may be carry-over from other donors' samples.

J is TRBJ2-7 and V is TRBV7-9; 11 bases fit TRBD2. The length of the CDR3 is 12 residues. Germline CDR1 is SEHNR and CDR2 is FQNEAQ (reference sequence). Trimming at V came to 5 bases and at J to 13 bases, leaving 7 bases not matched to a gene. CDR3 bases: TGTGCCAGCAGCCGCGGGACTAGCGGCATTTACTTC. Amino acids: CASSRGTSGIYF.

This chain joins TRBV20-1 and TRBJ2-2, with 11 bases aligning to TRBD2. V shed 0 bases and J 5 bases; nucleotides not matched to a gene: 5. CDR1 DFQATT and CDR2 SNEGSKA come from the germline V gene (reference sequence). The length of the CDR3 is 16 residues. CDR3 nucleotides: TGCAGTGCTAGAGATCCCGTAGCGGGAGGGACCGGGGAGCTGTTTTTT. Translated, it gives CSARDPVAGGTGELFF.

The chain employs TRBV6-5 and TRBJ1-4; 7 bases are a match to TRBD1. V trimming: 6 bases; J trimming: 8 bases; junction bases outside the gene matches: 9. The CDR3 has 14 residues. The V gene's germline CDR1 is MNHEY and CDR2 SVGAGI. This CDR3 reads CASRATGEGEKLFF. In nucleotides, the CDR3 is TGTGCCAGCAGAGCCACAGGGGAGGGCGAAAAACTGTTTTTT.

This chain connects TRBV29-1 to TRBJ2-3; D is possibly TRBD1 (5 bases). The CDR3 loop spans 14 amino acids. Germline V gene sequence: CDR1 SQVTM, CDR2 ANQGSEA. Trimming pared 2 bases from V and 5 bases from J, leaving 14 bases between. For the CDR3, the DNA is TGCAGCGTTGAACCAGGGCGAGGAATAGATACGCAGTATTTT. Translated, it gives CSVEPGRGIDTQYF.

V gene TRBV5-4 combines with J gene TRBJ2-7, with 13 bases identical to TRBD2. The germline gives CDR1 SGHNT, CDR2 YYREEE (reference sequence). The CDR3 runs 16 residues. After removal of 0 bases from V and 5 bases from J, the junction contained 5 bases not matched to a gene. For the CDR3, the DNA is TGTGCCAGCAGCTTGGCGGGACTAGCGGGAACCGACGAGCAGTACTTC. Its protein product is CASSLAGLAGTDEQYF.

The CDR3 reads CASSQVSPGGAEAFF. The DNA for the CDR3 is TGCGCCAGCAGCCAAGTCTCCCCCGGAGGGGCTGAAGCTTTCTTT. The chain combines TRBV4-1 with TRBJ1-1; tentative D call: TRBD1 (5 bases). The CDR3 sequence is 15 residues long. Trimming cost V 1 base and J 6 bases, with 15 bases left between them. Germline assignment: CDR1 MGHRA and CDR2 YSYEKL.

The chain recombines TRBV4-1 with TRBJ2-7; unclear D gene. Trimming pared 4 bases from V and 1 base from J, leaving 14 bases between. This CDR3 comprises 15 residues. Germline-derived CDR1 and CDR2 are MGHRA and YSYEKL. As DNA, the CDR3 is TGCGCCAGCAGCCCCGGCGAAGCAGAGTCCTACGAGCAGTACTTC. It translates to CASSPGEAESYEQYF.

This clonotype occurred a few times. The chain combines TRBV7-2 with TRBJ2-3; TRBD2 matches 16 bases. Germline V lookup: CDR1 SGHTA, CDR2 FQGNSA. Trimming cost V 5 bases and J 12 bases; bases outside gene matches: 8. CDR3 size: 15 residues. The CDR3 DNA reads TGTGCCAGCAGCCCCCCGGGACTAGCGGGAGGGCCTCAGTATTTT. This codes for CASSPPGLAGGPQYF.

The chain has TRBV7-2 and TRBJ2-3; the D is unclear. CDR1 SGHTA and CDR2 FQGNSA come from the germline V gene. Trimming shortened V by 4 bases and J by 7 bases, and 9 bases separated the two germline ends. This CDR3 has 12 amino acids. The CDR3 sequence is CASSSSRNTQYF. The DNA of the CDR3 is TGTGCCAGCAGCTCTTCGCGGAATACGCAGTATTTT.

DNA for the CDR3: TGTGCCAGCAGCCCCCCTGGGCGGGCACTTTACAATGAGCAGTTCTTC. Translation: CASSPPGRALYNEQFF. The V call is TRBV3-1, the J call TRBJ2-1; possibly TRBD2 for D (5 bases). Germline V CDR1 and CDR2: LGHDT, YNNKEL (reference sequence). V was shortened by 4 bases and J by 4 bases, with 17 bases between the two germline ends. The CDR3 sequence is 16 residues long.

At least ten counts were recorded for this clonotype. The chain uses TRBV27 and TRBJ2-5, with 7 bases matching TRBD2. With V trimmed by 5 bases and J by 5 bases, 23 bases remained unmatched. Germline assignment: CDR1 MNHEY and CDR2 SMNVEV (reference sequence). This CDR3 contains 19 residues. The CDR3 protein is CASSLRGTPIFTSGETQYF. CDR3 DNA: TGTGCCAGCAGTCTGCGGGGGACCCCCATATTCACCTCAGGGGAGACCCAGTACTTC.

The chain links TRBV4-2 to TRBJ2-5; 14 positions match TRBD2. The CDR3 contains 17 residues. Germline V gene data show CDR1 as LGHNA and CDR2 as YNFKEQ. Trimming took 4 bases from V and 1 from J; bases not matched to a gene: 5. The DNA of the CDR3 is TGTGCCAGCAGCCCCGGGACTAGCGGGGGAATCCAAGAGACCCAGTACTTC. It codes for CASSPGTSGGIQETQYF.

The gene calls are TRBV10-3 and TRBJ1-5, with a possible D match to TRBD1 (6 bases). Germline CDR1 and CDR2: ENHRY and SYGVKD. V lost 4 bases to trimming and J lost 5 bases, with 12 bases between them. CDR3 size: 14 residues. The CDR3 sequence is CAISGQGIDQPQHF. CDR3 DNA sequence: TGTGCCATCAGTGGTCAGGGGATCGATCAGCCCCAGCATTTT.

J is TRBJ2-2 and V is TRBV7-8, with D maybe TRBD1 (7 bases). The CDR3 contains 18 residues. Per the germline V gene, CDR1 is SGHVS and CDR2 is FQNEAQ. Trimming left V 5 bases short and J 2 bases short, with 21 bases between. The CDR3 spells CASSRRSGQAGNTGELFF. CDR3 sequence (DNA): TGTGCCAGCAGCCGTCGGTCCGGACAGGCGGGAAACACCGGGGAGCTGTTTTTT.